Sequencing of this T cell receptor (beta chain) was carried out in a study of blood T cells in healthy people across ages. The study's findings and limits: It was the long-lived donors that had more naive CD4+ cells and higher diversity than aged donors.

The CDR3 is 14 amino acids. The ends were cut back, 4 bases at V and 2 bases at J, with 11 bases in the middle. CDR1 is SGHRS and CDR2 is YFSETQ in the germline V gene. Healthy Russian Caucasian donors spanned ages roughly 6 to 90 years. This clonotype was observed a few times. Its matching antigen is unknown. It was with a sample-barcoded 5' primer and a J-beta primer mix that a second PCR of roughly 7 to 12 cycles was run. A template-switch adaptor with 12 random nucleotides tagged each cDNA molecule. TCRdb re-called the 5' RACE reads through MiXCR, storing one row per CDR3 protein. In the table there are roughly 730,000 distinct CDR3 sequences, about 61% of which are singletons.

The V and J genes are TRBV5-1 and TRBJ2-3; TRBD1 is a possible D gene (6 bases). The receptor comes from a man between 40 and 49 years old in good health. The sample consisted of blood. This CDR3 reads CASSEDSLTDTQYF. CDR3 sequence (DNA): TGCGCCAGCAGCGAGGACAGCCTCACAGATACGCAGTATTTT.